In its sample, the clone carrying this T cell receptor beta chain was seen many times. The sample belongs to a study of T-cell memory formation after mild COVID-19. One entry per CDR3 protein results from TCRdb running MiXCR on the 5' RACE reads. Here the sample spans around 130,000 distinct CDR3 sequences, approximately 6.2% being singletons. The receptor was derived from an adult woman who had mild COVID-19 (a few samples of this study predate the infection). Cell type and time point are not known. The source material was PBMCs or a T cell subset sorted from them (not recorded which).

CDR3 bases: TGTGCCAGCAGCCGGGACAGGAACACCGGGGAGCTGTTTTTT. Translation gives CASSRDRNTGELFF. The J gene is TRBJ2-2, the V gene TRBV7-3; 7 bases are shared with TRBD1. Germline lookup yields CDR1 SGHTA and CDR2 FQGTGA. The CDR3 has 14 residues. Trimming removed 5 bases from V and 1 base from J; junction bases left unmatched: 1.